These 12 T cell receptor beta chains were all obtained from the same sample, sequenced in a study of regulatory T cells in long-lasting Graves disease. Time point reported: persistent/refractory GD, antithyroid drugs over 5 years with positive TRAb. PBMC-derived RNA was used for the TCR library. Assembly of TCR beta libraries relied on iRepertoire HTBI primers together with Arm-PCR of CDR3 regions. From the multiplex PCR reads, TCRdb called clonotypes with MiXCR, one entry per CDR3 protein. The sample yields about 470,000 distinct CDR3 sequences, around a fifth seen once. The specimen was peripheral blood mononuclear cells (PBMCs), collected when the disease was refractory, from a patient treated with antithyroid drugs. The receptor set was obtained from a female donor with Graves disease.

This clonotype was recorded only once. A much larger clone lies a single base off, so this may be a read error. The rearrangement links TRBV6-1 to TRBJ1-5; a possible D gene is TRBD1 (5 bases). The CDR3 runs 13 residues. Looked up from germline, CDR1 is MNHNS and CDR2 is SASEGT. Trimming removed 8 bases at V and 9 bases at J, with 17 bases between. In DNA form, the CDR3 reads TGTGCCAGCGGGGAGGACCGGGGACGGCCCCAGCATTTT. Translation gives CASGEDRGRPQHF.

This clonotype has only a few counts. The CDR3 nucleotides are TGCAGTGCTAGCCTAGCGGGAGCCAAAAACATTCAGTACTTC. Its protein product is CSASLAGAKNIQYF. The V gene is TRBV20-1, the J gene TRBJ2-4, with TRBD2 matching 8 bases. CDR3 length: 14 amino acids. Per germline, CDR1 DFQATT and CDR2 SNEGSKA (reference sequence). Trimming cost V 3 bases and J 0 bases; bases outside gene matches: 1.

V usage is TRBV14 and J usage is TRBJ2-7; weak D call: TRBD1 (5 bases). This CDR3 is 14 amino acids long. CDR1 and CDR2 from the germline V gene are SGHDN and FVKESK. V shed 5 bases and J shed 2 bases, with 13 bases lying between them. The CDR3 sequence is CASSKGAITYEQYF. In DNA, the CDR3 is TGTGCCAGCAGCAAAGGGGCGATAACCTACGAGCAGTACTTC.

This clonotype was observed a handful of times. The chain joins TRBV20-1 to TRBJ1-3; D is unresolved. Trimming took 0 bases from V and 6 from J, leaving 12 bases between them. CDR1 and CDR2 from the germline V gene are DFQATT and SNEGSKA (reference sequence). The CDR3 loop spans 14 amino acids. CDR3 amino acids: CSAREREGTNTIYF. The DNA for the CDR3 is TGCAGTGCTAGAGAGAGGGAGGGAACAAACACCATATATTTT.

The rearrangement uses TRBV6-1 and TRBJ2-5; the match to TRBD1 covers 8 bases. The CDR3 loop spans 15 amino acids. The ends lost 6 bases at V and 4 bases at J; junction bases unmatched: 10. Germline CDR1 and CDR2: MNHNS and SASEGT. CDR3 residues: CASSPRGLWSETQYF. The DNA of the CDR3 is TGTGCCAGCAGCCCCAGGGGGCTCTGGTCAGAGACCCAGTACTTC.

At least ten counts were recorded for this clonotype. The rearrangement joins TRBV27 to TRBJ2-7; D might be TRBD1 (6 bases). The CDR3 extends over 18 amino acids. The V end lost 5 bases, the J end lost 4 bases, and 27 bases lay between the germline ends. Germline CDR1 MNHEY, CDR2 SMNVEV (reference sequence). The CDR3 coding sequence is TGTGCCAGCAGTCCTTTTTACGGCCTAGGGACACAATCTTACGAGCAGTACTTC. This gives the protein CASSPFYGLGTQSYEQYF.

This clonotype was counted between two and nine times. The rearrangement links TRBV29-1 to TRBJ1-1, with a possible D match to TRBD1 (6 bases). CDR3 length: 11 amino acids. The germline V and J ends were trimmed by 3 bases and 12 bases, with 14 bases remaining between them. Germline CDR1 is SQVTM and CDR2 is ANQGSEA. The CDR3 DNA reads as TGCAGCGTTGACAGGGGCGGTTTGCCTTTCTTT. Translation: CSVDRGGLPFF.

A note on this clonotype: A read error is likely here: a far larger clone is one base away. The chain joins TRBV7-3 to TRBJ1-1, with no clear D. Looked up from germline, CDR1 is SGHTA and CDR2 is FQGTGA. The CDR3 is made up of 13 amino acids. CDR3 region: CASSSGPYTGAFF. CDR3 sequence (DNA): TGTGCCAGCAGCTCCGGACCGTACACTGGAGCTTTCTTT. The whole variable domain, remainder taken from reference TRBV7-3 and TRBJ1-1, is GAGVSQTPSNKVTEKGKYVELRCDPISGHTALYWYRQSLGQGPEFLIYFQGTGAADDSGLPNDRFFAVRPEGSVSTLKIQRTERGDSAVYLCASSSGPYTGAFFGQGTRLTVV.

This clonotype was observed at least ten times. As DNA, the CDR3 is TGTGCCTGGAGTGATAACCAAGAGACCCAGTACTTC. It codes for CAWSDNQETQYF. This chain connects TRBV30 to TRBJ2-5, with D unresolved. The V gene's germline CDR1 is GTSNPN and CDR2 SVGIG (reference sequence). The V end was cut by 1 base, the J end by 0 bases, with 3 bases between. The CDR3 runs 12 residues.

A note on this clonotype: Given a far larger clone just one base away, this is likely a sequencing read error. The chain recombines TRBV28 with TRBJ1-2; 7 bases map to TRBD1. From germline, CDR1 is MDHEN and CDR2 SYDVKM. The CDR3 is 15 amino acids. The CDR3 here is CPSSLKSGGRGGYTF. In DNA, the CDR3 is TGTCCCAGCAGTTTAAAGTCAGGGGGGCGTGGTGGCTACACCTTC.

This clonotype has ten or more counts. The chain combines TRBV28 with TRBJ1-5; D not certain. Germline CDR1 is MDHEN and CDR2 is SYDVKM. V gave up 3 bases and J gave up 3 bases, with 3 bases separating them. The CDR3 loop spans 12 amino acids. The CDR3 protein is CASSFTNQPQHF. The CDR3 DNA reads TGTGCCAGCAGTTTTACCAATCAGCCCCAGCATTTT. The full variable domain, with the rest looked up from reference TRBV28 and TRBJ1-5, is DVKVTQSSRYLVKRTGEKVFLECVQDMDHENMFWYRQDPGLGLRLIYFSYDVKMKEKGDIPEGYSVSREKKERFSLILESASTNQTSMYLCASSFTNQPQHFGDGTRLSIL.

This clonotype was observed many times. The chain uses TRBV5-1 and TRBJ1-2, with D perhaps TRBD1 (6 bases). V lost 4 bases, J lost 8 bases, and 18 bases lay in between. The CDR3 covers 14 residues. The V gene's germline CDR1 is SGHRS and CDR2 YFSETQ. CDR3 DNA: TGCGCCAGCAGCACAGGGCAGGGGATCTCAGGCTACACCTTC. It specifies CASSTGQGISGYTF.